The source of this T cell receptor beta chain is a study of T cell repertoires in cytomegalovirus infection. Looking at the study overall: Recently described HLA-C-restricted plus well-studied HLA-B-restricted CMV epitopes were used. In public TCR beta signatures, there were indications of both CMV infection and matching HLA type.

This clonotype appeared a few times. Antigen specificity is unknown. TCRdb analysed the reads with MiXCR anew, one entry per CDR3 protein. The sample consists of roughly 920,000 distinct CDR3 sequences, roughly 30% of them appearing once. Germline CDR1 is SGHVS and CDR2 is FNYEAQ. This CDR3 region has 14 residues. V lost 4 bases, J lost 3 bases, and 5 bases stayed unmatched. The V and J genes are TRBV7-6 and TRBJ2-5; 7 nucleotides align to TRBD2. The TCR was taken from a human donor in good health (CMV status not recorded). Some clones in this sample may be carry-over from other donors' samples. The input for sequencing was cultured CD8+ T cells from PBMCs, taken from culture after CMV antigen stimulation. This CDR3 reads CASSWDYQKETQYF. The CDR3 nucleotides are TGTGCCAGCAGCTGGGACTATCAGAAAGAGACCCAGTACTTC.